The sequence of this T cell receptor (beta chain) was determined in a study of T cell responses to AZD1222 COVID-19 vaccine. The germline CDR1 and CDR2 sequences are LGHNA and YNFKEQ. The V gene lost 4 bases and the J gene lost 0 bases, with 15 bases spanning the gap. The CDR3 sequence is 16 residues long. Profiled with immunoSEQ multiplex PCR; TCRdb holds only in-frame clones, not every one. Among fewer than 120,000 clones listed, about nine tenths were seen once. This sequence joins TRBV4-2 and TRBJ1-2; D ambiguous. The TCR sequence derives from an adult who received the AZD1222 COVID-19 vaccine. Sequencing was performed on peripheral blood, taken 28 days after the second AZD1222 dose. The CDR3: CASSPPSGAPNYGYTF. The CDR3 region has the DNA TGTGCCAGCAGCCCCCCGTCGGGAGCCCCTAACTATGGCTACACCTTC.